These 17 T cell receptor beta chains were sequenced from one sample in a study of spatial heterogeneity in lung cancer. TCRdb redid the calling of the 5' RACE reads with MiXCR, one entry per CDR3 protein. The data hold just over 75,000 distinct CDR3 sequences, with about 8.5% observed a single time. Sample time point: sample taken at primary tumor resection. Sample: PBMCs, taken at surgery. All receptors come from a male donor with early-stage non-small cell lung cancer.

The rearrangement joins TRBV18 to TRBJ2-1; 9 bases are shared with TRBD1. With V trimmed by 0 bases and J by 5 bases, 2 bases remained unmatched. The germline V gene encodes CDR1 KGHSH and CDR2 LQKENI. The CDR3 has 15 residues. As DNA, the CDR3 is TGTGCCAGCTCACCACCCGGGACAGGGAACAATGAGCAGTTCTTC. Its translation is CASSPPGTGNNEQFF.

The V and J genes are TRBV7-2 and TRBJ1-1; no clear D gene. The CDR3 is made up of 15 amino acids. Germline values: CDR1 SGHTA, CDR2 FQGNSA. The V gene lost 1 base and the J gene lost 0 bases, with 9 bases spanning the gap. Here the CDR3 DNA reads TGTGCCAGCAGCTTAGTTAGACACCTGAACACTGAAGCTTTCTTT. This encodes CASSLVRHLNTEAFF.

The sample holds many counts of this clonotype. This rearrangement joins TRBV27 to TRBJ1-5; possible D gene TRBD1, 5 bases. Trimming took 5 bases from V and 0 from J, leaving 8 bases between them. This CDR3 is built from 14 residues. Per germline, CDR1 MNHEY and CDR2 SMNVEV (reference sequence). The CDR3 DNA sequence: TGTGCCAGCAGTCCTGACAGTAGCAATCAGCCCCAGCATTTT. It translates to CASSPDSSNQPQHF.

This clonotype was observed a few times. V usage is TRBV19 and J usage is TRBJ2-3; 9 bases agree with TRBD2. The germline CDR1 and CDR2 sequences are LNHDA and SQIVND (reference sequence). V lost 4 bases to trimming and J lost 2 bases; unmatched junction nucleotides: 7. This CDR3 comprises 16 residues. CDR3 bases: TGTGCCAGTAGTAACTTCCCTAGCGGGGACACAGATACGCAGTATTTT. Translating gives CASSNFPSGDTDTQYF.

This clonotype appeared a few times. The chain employs TRBV6-5 and TRBJ2-7; a weak D match, TRBD2 (7 bases). CDR1 and CDR2 (germline): MNHEY, SVGAGI. The CDR3 extends over 14 amino acids. Trimming removed 5 bases from V and 5 bases from J, with 16 bases in between. The DNA of the CDR3 is TGTGCCAGCAGTCCTTTTGCGGGGGCCCACGAGCAGTACTTC. It encodes CASSPFAGAHEQYF.

This clonotype was recorded many times. V gene TRBV24-1 combines with J gene TRBJ2-3; D may be TRBD1 (6 bases). The CDR3 loop spans 14 amino acids. The V end was cut by 11 bases, the J end by 1 base, with 15 bases between. CDR1 is KGHDR, CDR2 SFDVKD, per germline. The CDR3 DNA is TGTGCCATTCAGGGGTCTCGTCGCACAGATACGCAGTATTTT. This gives the protein CAIQGSRRTDTQYF.

In this sample, this clonotype turned up many times. This rearrangement joins TRBV2 to TRBJ2-1; D gene ambiguous. This CDR3 is 14 amino acids long. Germline V gene lookup returns CDR1 SNHLY and CDR2 FYNNEI. Trimming removed 6 bases at V and 5 bases at J, with 14 bases between. In nucleotides, the CDR3 is TGTGCCAGCAGCCTTACCTTCTATGACAATGAGCAGTTCTTC. It encodes CASSLTFYDNEQFF.

Ten or more counts support this clonotype. This chain connects TRBV5-1 to TRBJ1-4; tentative D call: TRBD1 (5 bases). CDR3 length: 15 residues. Germline CDR1 is SGHRS and CDR2 is YFSETQ. V dropped 1 base and J dropped 0 bases, with 7 bases sitting between them. The CDR3 sequence: CASSLSQATNEKLFF. The CDR3 bases are TGCGCCAGCAGCTTGTCACAGGCAACTAATGAAAAACTGTTTTTT.

This clonotype was found many times. The chain links TRBV6-5 to TRBJ2-3; 12 bases fit TRBD2. After removal of 2 bases from V and 9 bases from J, the junction contained 6 bases not matched to a gene. CDR1 is MNHEY, CDR2 SVGAGI, per germline. The CDR3 has 15 residues. CDR3 DNA: TGTGCCAGCAGTTACGAGACTAGCGGGAGACGAACGCAGTATTTT. Amino acid sequence: CASSYETSGRRTQYF.

This chain links TRBV4-3 with TRBJ1-2; D unresolved. Trimming removed 0 bases at V and 3 bases at J, with 14 bases between. Germline values: CDR1 LGHNA, CDR2 YSLEER. This CDR3 spans 16 amino acids. CDR3 loop: CASSQDPQGEYYGYTF. The CDR3 DNA follows: TGCGCCAGCAGCCAAGATCCCCAAGGAGAGTACTATGGCTACACCTTC.

At least ten counts were recorded for this clonotype. CDR3 sequence reads: CASSLASADTEAFF. CDR3 sequence (DNA): TGTGCCAGCAGCTTAGCTTCGGCGGACACTGAAGCTTTCTTT. The genes are TRBV7-9 and TRBJ1-1, with no clear D. The CDR3 length is 14 residues. Per germline, CDR1 SEHNR and CDR2 FQNEAQ (reference sequence). Trimming took off 0 bases at V and 3 bases at J, with 8 bases between the two ends.

This clonotype turned up a few times. The chain combines TRBV6-2 or TRBV6-3 with TRBJ1-2; D unclear. In germline, CDR1 is MNHEY, CDR2 SVGEGT. The V end was cut by 4 bases, the J end by 2 bases, with 14 bases between. The CDR3 covers 15 residues. The CDR3 protein is CASSSFPGPNYGYTF. The CDR3 DNA is TGTGCCAGCAGTTCCTTTCCGGGCCCGAACTATGGCTACACCTTC.

In its sample, this clonotype was seen many times. CDR3 in DNA: TGTGCCAGCAGCTCGCTAGATACGCAGTATTTT. Encoded protein: CASSSLDTQYF. The chain combines TRBV7-2 with TRBJ2-3; D is uncertain. CDR1 and CDR2 from the germline V gene are SGHTA and FQGNSA. With 4 bases removed from V and 5 bases from J, the gap between germline ends came to 4 bases. The CDR3 sequence is 11 residues long.

Worth noting for this clonotype: A read error may be the cause here, since a much bigger clone is one base away. J is TRBJ2-1 and V is TRBV27; no reliable D call. Germline V lookup: CDR1 MNHEY, CDR2 SMNVEV (reference sequence). The CDR3 loop spans 13 amino acids. The V and J ends lost 5 bases and 6 bases respectively, with 11 bases between them. The CDR3 DNA sequence: TGTGCCAGCAGTATGCTAGGGTCCAATGAGCAGTTCTTC. Translated: CASSMLGSNEQFF.

The table lists this clonotype with many counts. This chain connects TRBV5-5 to TRBJ1-1; a weak D match, TRBD1 (5 bases). The CDR3 is 13 amino acids. V lost 5 bases to trimming and J lost 4 bases, with 12 bases between them. Germline lookup yields CDR1 SGHKS and CDR2 YYEKEE (reference sequence). The CDR3 DNA reads as TGTGCCAGCAGGAACACGGGGGGCACTGAAGCTTTCTTT. Amino acids: CASRNTGGTEAFF.

In its sample, this clonotype was seen a few times. This rearrangement joins TRBV12-3 or TRBV12-4 to TRBJ2-7; 10 bases are a match to TRBD2. This CDR3 spans 15 amino acids. V shed 5 bases, J shed 4 bases, and the junction held 8 bases outside the gene matches. The CDR3 here is CASSPPGLATYEQYF. The CDR3 nucleotides are TGTGCCAGCAGTCCACCGGGACTAGCGACTTACGAGCAGTACTTC.

The rearrangement uses TRBV12-3 or TRBV12-4 and TRBJ2-1, with 9 bases fitting TRBD2. The CDR3 extends over 17 amino acids. V trimming: 3 bases; J trimming: 3 bases; junction bases outside the gene matches: 9. The CDR3 region has the DNA TGTGCCAGCAGTTTGGGGGGGCCTAGCGGGAACTACAATGAGCAGTTCTTC. Its protein product is CASSLGGPSGNYNEQFF.